This is a list of T cell receptor beta chains from one sample in a study of T cells in narcolepsy. The method was immunoSEQ multiplex PCR; TCRdb's version includes in-frame clones alone and lacks a portion of them. The profile shows around 34,000 clones, over 70% of them singletons. The sample was memory (CD45RA-) CD4+ T cells from blood. These receptors were obtained from a human donor in good health. Each CDR3 is given with its conserved first and last residue. A D gene is named only where the DNA matches it firmly. Clone size appears in some rows only: once, few, many, or a class for an expanded clone.

j_call d_call clone_size v_call cdr3_aa cdr3_nt
TRBJ1-4 NA NA TRBV25-1 CASSDGWGEKLFF TGTGCCAGCAGTGATGGATGGGGTGAAAAACTGTTTTTT
TRBJ1-5 TRBD1 NA TRBV30 CAWRPTGTGDNQPQHF TGTGCCTGGAGACCAACCGGGACAGGGGATAATCAGCCCCAGCATTTT
TRBJ1-2 NA NA TRBV5-1 CASSLEWGNYGYTF TGCGCCAGCAGCTTGGAGTGGGGCAACTATGGCTACACCTTC
TRBJ2-7 NA once TRBV13 CASWYGRTYEQYF TGTGCCAGCTGGTACGGACGGACCTACGAGCAGTACTTC
TRBJ2-3 TRBD2 NA TRBV6-1 CASSEGAALAGANTDTQYF TGTGCCAGCAGTGAAGGGGCGGCGCTAGCGGGAGCTAACACAGATACGCAGTATTTT
TRBJ2-1 NA NA TRBV5-1 CASSLPRGRVHEQFF TGCGCCAGCAGCCTACCGAGGGGCAGGGTACATGAGCAGTTCTTC
TRBJ2-7 NA NA TRBV27 CASSLHRSSYEQYF TGTGCCAGCAGTTTACACAGGAGCTCCTACGAGCAGTACTTC
TRBJ2-3 TRBD2 NA TRBV5-1 CASSSGLAASTDTQYF TGCGCCAGCAGCTCGGGACTAGCGGCTAGCACAGATACGCAGTATTTT
TRBJ2-1 TRBD2 NA TRBV9 CASSVAAAGTSGRVSYNEQFF TGTGCCAGCAGCGTAGCGGCCGCCGGGACTAGCGGGAGGGTCTCCTACAATGAGCAGTTCTTC
TRBJ2-1 NA NA TRBV5-1 CASSWAGTGRVGAQFF TGCGCCAGCAGCTGGGCGGGAACAGGGAGAGTGGGCGCCCAGTTCTTC
TRBJ1-3 TRBD1 NA TRBV6-1 CASKRTGDLVAIYF TGTGCCAGCAAGAGGACAGGCGATTTGGTGGCCATATATTTT
TRBJ2-7 TRBD2 NA TRBV6-1 CASSSSGASGEQYF TGTGCCAGCAGTTCCTCCGGGGCTAGCGGCGAGCAGTACTTC
TRBJ2-2 NA NA TRBV11-3 CASSLERSGSIGGELFF TGTGCCAGCAGCTTAGAACGGAGTGGGAGTATTGGCGGGGAGCTGTTTTTT
TRBJ2-1 TRBD1 NA TRBV2 CASSALPGQGLYNEQFF TGTGCCAGCAGTGCGTTACCGGGACAGGGTCTCTACAATGAGCAGTTCTTC
TRBJ1-1 TRBD1 few TRBV6-1 CASSVGQGTAEAFF TGTGCCAGCAGTGTCGGACAGGGAACTGCTGAAGCTTTCTTT
TRBJ2-7 TRBD2 NA TRBV29-1 CSVKTSGYEQYF TGCAGCGTTAAGACTAGCGGCTACGAGCAGTACTTC
TRBJ2-7 TRBD2 NA TRBV30 CAWSTSGLYEQYF TGTGCCTGGAGTACTAGCGGCCTCTACGAGCAGTACTTC
TRBJ2-5 NA NA TRBV4-2 CASSPGSVKETQYF TGTGCCAGCAGCCCGGGGTCCGTAAAAGAGACCCAGTACTTC
TRBJ2-1 TRBD2 NA TRBV2 CASIRGGNEQFF TGTGCCAGCATCCGGGGGGGCAATGAGCAGTTCTTC
TRBJ2-2 NA NA TRBV7-9 CASSSNTGELFF TGTGCCAGCAGCTCGAACACCGGGGAGCTGTTTTTT
TRBJ2-7 TRBD2 NA TRBV5-1 CASSARTSDREQYF TGCGCCAGCAGCGCGAGGACTAGCGATCGCGAGCAGTACTTC
TRBJ2-7 NA NA TRBV27 CASSFLSGLGSYEQYF TGTGCCAGCAGTTTTCTCTCGGGACTGGGCTCCTACGAGCAGTACTTC
TRBJ2-3 NA NA TRBV18 CASSEERVTDTQYF TGTGCCAGCTCAGAAGAGCGCGTAACAGATACGCAGTATTTT
TRBJ2-5 TRBD1 NA TRBV11-3 CASSLGFRTGGQETQYF TGTGCCAGCAGCTTAGGGTTCCGGACAGGGGGACAAGAGACCCAGTACTTC
TRBJ2-5 TRBD2 NA TRBV19 CASSSSGSREETQYF TGTGCCAGTAGTAGTAGCGGGAGTCGGGAAGAGACCCAGTACTTC
TRBJ1-4 TRBD1 few TRBV6-1 CASIRDRGPEKLFF TGTGCCAGCATTCGGGACAGGGGGCCTGAAAAACTGTTTTTT
TRBJ2-1 TRBD2 NA TRBV4-3 CASSHRGLPSQQFF TGCGCCAGCAGCCATCGGGGACTACCCTCCCAGCAGTTCTTC
TRBJ1-4 NA once TRBV18 CASSPETFPKLFF TGTGCCAGCTCACCAGAGACTTTCCCAAAACTGTTTTTT
TRBJ2-1 TRBD2 NA TRBV18 CASSGRALREQFF TGTGCCAGCTCCGGGAGGGCCTTGCGGGAGCAGTTCTTC
TRBJ1-1 NA NA TRBV7-9 CASSSVMDTEAFF TGTGCCAGCAGTTCCGTAATGGACACTGAAGCTTTCTTT
TRBJ2-5 TRBD2 NA TRBV5-1 CASSLVAGDTETQYF TGCGCCAGCAGCTTGGTAGCGGGGGATACAGAGACCCAGTACTTC
TRBJ2-7 TRBD2 NA TRBV14 CASSQEVAGIHYEQYF TGTGCCAGCAGCCAAGAGGTAGCGGGAATACACTACGAGCAGTACTTC
TRBJ2-1 TRBD2 NA TRBV5-1 CASSLETSGYNEQFF TGCGCCAGCAGCTTGGAAACTAGCGGATACAATGAGCAGTTCTTC
TRBJ1-2 NA once TRBV6-6 CARSRSRGNGYTF TGTGCCAGAAGTCGCTCTCGGGGGAACGGCTACACCTTC
TRBJ1-5 NA NA TRBV2 CASSQKQGYQPQHF TGTGCCAGCAGTCAAAAACAGGGTTATCAGCCCCAGCATTTT
TRBJ2-1 NA NA TRBV10-3 CAISEGETGIYNEQFF TGTGCCATCAGTGAGGGCGAGACAGGAATTTACAATGAGCAGTTCTTC
TRBJ2-3 NA NA TRBV5-1 CASSPGLAGTDTQYF TGCGCCAGCAGCCCAGGTCTTGCGGGCACAGATACGCAGTATTTT
TRBJ1-1 TRBD1 NA TRBV6-5 CASSRSGQAYTEAFF TGTGCCAGCAGCCGCTCCGGACAGGCATACACTGAAGCTTTCTTT
TRBJ2-2 TRBD2 NA TRBV6-6 CASSLTSGRAGELFF TGTGCCAGCAGTTTAACTAGCGGGAGGGCCGGGGAGCTGTTTTTT
TRBJ1-1 NA NA TRBV21-1 CASSPGADTEAFF TGTGCCAGCAGCCCAGGGGCGGACACTGAAGCTTTCTTT
TRBJ2-3 NA NA TRBV2 CASSVTGIDTQYF TGTGCCAGCAGTGTTACAGGGATAGATACGCAGTATTTT
TRBJ2-3 NA NA TRBV6-1 CASSEEASRTQYF TGTGCCAGCAGTGAAGAAGCGAGCCGTACGCAGTATTTT
TRBJ1-2 NA NA TRBV2 CASSPGPGARGYTF TGTGCCAGCAGCCCCGGGCCGGGAGCTCGTGGCTACACCTTC